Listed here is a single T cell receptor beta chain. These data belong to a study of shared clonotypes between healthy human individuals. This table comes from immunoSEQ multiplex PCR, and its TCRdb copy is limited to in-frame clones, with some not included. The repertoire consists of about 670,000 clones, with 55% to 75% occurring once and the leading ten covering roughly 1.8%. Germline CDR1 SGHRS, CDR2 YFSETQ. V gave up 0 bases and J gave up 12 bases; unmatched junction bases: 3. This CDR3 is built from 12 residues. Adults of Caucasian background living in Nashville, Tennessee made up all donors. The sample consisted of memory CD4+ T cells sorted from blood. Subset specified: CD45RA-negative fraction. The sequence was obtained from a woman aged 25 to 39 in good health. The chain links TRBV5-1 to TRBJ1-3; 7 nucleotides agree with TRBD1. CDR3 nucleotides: TGCGCCAGCAGCTTGGAGGGGGACAGCATATATTTT. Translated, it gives CASSLEGDSIYF.